Each of the 20 T cell receptor beta chains below was sequenced from the same sample in a study of graft-versus-host responses after intestinal transplantation. Data came from immunoSEQ multiplex PCR; TCRdb stores just in-frame clones and leaves some out. The sample shows more than 90,000 clones, over 80% of them seen only once. The antigens for these receptors are not known. Specimen: unstimulated CD8+ T cells sorted from spleen or lymph node cells, collected before intestinal transplant. The receptor set was obtained from a human donor who received an intestinal transplant.

The genes are TRBV18 and TRBJ2-7; 7 bases map to TRBD1. CDR1 and CDR2 from the germline V gene are KGHSH and LQKENI. The junction had 7 bases not matched to a gene; V was cut back by 5 bases and J by 0 bases. The CDR3 contains 15 residues. CDR3 DNA: TGTGCCAGCTCAGCCTACCGGGACAGCTCCTACGAGCAGTACTTC. Protein product: CASSAYRDSSYEQYF.

The V gene is TRBV27, the J gene TRBJ2-7, with 8 bases fitting TRBD2. The germline CDR1 and CDR2 sequences are MNHEY and SMNVEV (reference sequence). Germline trimming cut 5 bases from V and 12 bases from J; bases unmatched to any gene: 15. This CDR3 has 14 amino acids. CDR3 residues: CASSPGSFRGGLYF. For the CDR3, the DNA is TGTGCCAGCAGTCCCGGTTCTTTTCGGGGGGGCTTGTACTTC.

This chain links TRBV9 with TRBJ2-1; 9 nucleotides align to TRBD2. The CDR3 is 19 amino acids. J gave up 5 bases and V 0 bases, and 15 bases lay outside the gene matches. The germline V gene encodes CDR1 SGDLS and CDR2 YYNGEE. The CDR3 nucleotides are TGTGCCAGCAGCGTAGGTGGAAGTAGCGGGAGTACTTGGGACAATGAGCAGTTCTTC. Protein sequence: CASSVGGSSGSTWDNEQFF.

V is TRBV7-9 and J is TRBJ2-5, with TRBD2 matching over 8 bases. V was pared by 4 bases and J by 2 bases, with 12 bases of the junction left unmatched. From germline, CDR1 is SEHNR and CDR2 FQNEAQ (reference sequence). The CDR3 contains 17 residues. DNA for the CDR3: TGTGCCAGCAGCTCTAGCGGGTCCCGGGACGGACAAGAGACCCAGTACTTC. Encoded protein: CASSSSGSRDGQETQYF.

V and J are TRBV6-7 and TRBJ1-5; 7 bases map to TRBD1. TRBV6-7 belongs to the ORF category, with a function that is uncertain. V dropped 4 bases and J dropped 2; count of bases not matched to a gene: 8. The CDR3 is made up of 16 amino acids. CDR3 in amino acids: CASSFPGTVGNQPQHF. The CDR3 DNA follows: TGTGCCAGCAGTTTTCCCGGGACAGTAGGCAATCAGCCCCAGCATTTT.

The chain has TRBV7-7 and TRBJ2-1; 11 bases are a match to TRBD2. The length of the CDR3 is 16 residues. The V gene's germline CDR1 is SSHAT and CDR2 FNYEAQ (reference sequence). The ends lost 2 bases at V and 3 bases at J; junction bases unmatched: 3. CDR3 DNA sequence: TGTGCCAGCAGCTTAAGAACTAGCGGGAGCTACAATGAGCAGTTCTTC. Translating gives CASSLRTSGSYNEQFF.

The rearrangement links TRBV6-4 to TRBJ2-2; no definite D call. CDR3 length: 12 amino acids. CDR1 is MRHNA and CDR2 is SNTAGT in the germline V gene. V lost 7 bases and J lost 4, with 7 bases in between. CDR3 in DNA: TGTGCCAGCACGCTACTCACCGGGGAGCTGTTTTTT. The encoded protein is CASTLLTGELFF.

This chain connects TRBV4-3 to TRBJ1-1, with a weak D call TRBD1 (5 bases). There are 15 residues in the CDR3. Trimming shortened V by 4 bases and J by 3 bases, and 15 bases separated the two germline ends. The V gene's germline CDR1 is LGHNA and CDR2 YSLEER. The CDR3 here is CASSRNPDTYTEAFF. The CDR3, as DNA: TGCGCCAGCAGCCGAAATCCGGACACTTACACTGAAGCTTTCTTT.

This chain connects TRBV10-1 to TRBJ2-2, with no clear D. The CDR3 spans 12 residues. CDR1 is WNHNN and CDR2 is SYGVQD in the germline V gene (reference sequence). Trimming stripped 4 bases from V and 4 bases from J, with 4 bases between. CDR3 amino acids: CASSGVTGELFF. The CDR3 bases are TGCGCCAGCAGTGGAGTCACCGGGGAGCTGTTTTTT.

The rearrangement joins TRBV29-1 to TRBJ2-3; D is ambiguous. Trimming stripped 6 bases from V and 1 base from J, with 8 bases between. The CDR3 has 12 amino acids. Germline CDR1 reads SQVTM; CDR2 reads ANQGSEA. The CDR3 loop is CSVILGTDTQYF. The CDR3 bases are TGCAGCGTAATTTTAGGCACAGATACGCAGTATTTT.

This clone has only a few counts. The chain is built from TRBV7-7 and TRBJ2-3; TRBD2 matches at 8 bases. The CDR3 contains 15 residues. Looked up from germline, CDR1 is SSHAT and CDR2 is FNYEAQ (reference sequence). V was pared by 3 bases and J by 4 bases, with 6 bases of the junction left unmatched. The CDR3 DNA reads TGTGCCAGCAGCTTTTCGGGGGGGGCTTCAGATACGCAGTATTTT. Amino acid sequence: CASSFSGGASDTQYF.

In this sample, this clone turned up once. The rearrangement uses TRBV19 and TRBJ2-5, with 13 bases lining up with TRBD2. The germline gives CDR1 LNHDA, CDR2 SQIVND (reference sequence). This CDR3 has 17 residues. V lost 5 bases and J lost 2; bases outside the gene matches: 8. The CDR3 DNA reads TGTGCCAGTAGTTCCGGGACTAGCGGGGCAGAGCAAGAGACCCAGTACTTC. Translating it yields CASSSGTSGAEQETQYF.

J is TRBJ2-5 and V is TRBV6-5, with 8 bases identical to TRBD1. The germline gives CDR1 MNHEY, CDR2 SVGAGI. V lost 7 bases, J lost 1 base, and 8 bases stayed unmatched. The CDR3 is 15 residues long. CDR3 DNA sequence: TGTGCCAGCACTTTACAGGGGGTTGGCCAAGAGACCCAGTACTTC. Residues: CASTLQGVGQETQYF.

The chain employs TRBV15 and TRBJ1-2; a weak D match, TRBD1 (6 bases). The germline V gene has CDR1 LNHNV and CDR2 YYDKDF (reference sequence). V was trimmed by 5 bases and J by 4 bases, leaving 17 bases between them. This CDR3 is built from 15 residues. CDR3 residues: CATSGDTGGPYGYTF. The CDR3 DNA reads as TGTGCCACCAGCGGGGACACTGGCGGGCCCTATGGCTACACCTTC.

The chain is built from TRBV7-9 and TRBJ2-5; the D gene is possibly TRBD1 (6 bases). Between the trimmed V and J ends, which lost 5 bases and 4 bases, there was a span of 17 bases. Germline V lookup: CDR1 SEHNR, CDR2 FQNEAQ (reference sequence). The CDR3 is 15 residues long. The CDR3 nucleotides read TGTGCCAGCAGCGGGCCTACAGGGAATAGAGAGACCCAGTACTTC. This translates into CASSGPTGNRETQYF.

This rearrangement joins TRBV6-5 to TRBJ1-1; D ambiguous. The CDR3 contains 14 residues. CDR1 MNHEY and CDR2 SVGAGI come from the germline V gene. V was shortened by 10 bases and J by 3 bases, with 18 bases between the two germline ends. CDR3 bases: TGTGCCACCGTTAGAAGAACAGATGACACTGAAGCTTTCTTT. Its protein is CATVRRTDDTEAFF.

In DNA, the CDR3 is TGTGCCAGCAGTGAAATCTACGAGCAGTTCTTC. Amino acids: CASSEIYEQFF. V usage is TRBV2 and J usage is TRBJ2-1; D unclear. The CDR3 is made up of 11 amino acids. Germline V lookup: CDR1 SNHLY, CDR2 FYNNEI. The ends were cut back, 2 bases at V and 10 bases at J, with 6 bases in the middle.

As DNA, the CDR3 is TGTGCCAGTAGTTGGCAGGGGCGCTACGAGCAGTACTTC. Translated: CASSWQGRYEQYF. The V and J genes are TRBV19 and TRBJ2-7; the D gene is possibly TRBD1 (6 bases). Germline V CDR1 and CDR2: LNHDA, SQIVND (reference sequence). The CDR3 loop spans 13 amino acids. V dropped 5 bases and J dropped 3 bases, with 11 bases sitting between them. Drawing the rest from reference TRBV19 and TRBJ2-7, the complete variable domain is DGGITQSPKYLFRKEGQNVTLSCEQNLNHDAMYWYRQDPGQGLRLIYYSQIVNDFQKGDIAEGYSVSREKKESFPLTVTSAQKNPTAFYLCASSWQGRYEQYFGPGTRLTVT.

The chain links TRBV28 to TRBJ2-1; 9 positions match TRBD2. The CDR3 contains 19 residues. Germline CDR1 and CDR2: MDHEN and SYDVKM. V gave up 8 bases and J gave up 0 bases; unmatched junction bases: 17. Here the CDR3 DNA reads TGTGCCAGCTCCCCCGGGGTGTCGGATAGCGGGAGCTCCTACAATGAGCAGTTCTTC. Amino acid sequence: CASSPGVSDSGSSYNEQFF. Full variable domain (missing parts from reference TRBV28 and TRBJ2-1): DVKVTQSSRYLVKRTGEKVFLECVQDMDHENMFWYRQDPGLGLRLIYFSYDVKMKEKGDIPEGYSVSREKKERFSLILESASTNQTSMYLCASSPGVSDSGSSYNEQFFGPGTRLTVL.

In this sample, this clone turned up once. The genes are TRBV27 and TRBJ2-7; D is uncertain. Germline CDR1 reads MNHEY; CDR2 reads SMNVEV (reference sequence). V gave up 1 base and J gave up 1 base, with 11 bases separating them. This CDR3 contains 15 residues. DNA for the CDR3: TGTGCCAGCAGTTTATGGGCAGGTGGATCCTACGAGCAGTACTTC. It is translated as CASSLWAGGSYEQYF.